This T cell receptor (beta chain) appears in the sequencing data of a study of cytomegalovirus exposure and HLA in healthy donors. With regard to this clone: Antigen specificity is unknown.

Between the trimmed V and J ends, which lost 3 bases and 4 bases, there was a span of 7 bases. Germline CDR1 reads SGDLS; CDR2 reads YYNGEE. The CDR3 loop spans 12 amino acids. Likely unrecorded immune exposures existed in these nominally healthy donors. Study-wide results and limits: Common viral pathogens seemed, in a later analysis, to connect with several of the most significant clusters. Researchers catalogued some 160 TCR beta chains as cytomegalovirus-associated.

The PCR was carried out with 60 Vbeta primers and 13 Jbeta primers. The method was immunoSEQ multiplex PCR; TCRdb's version includes in-frame clones alone and lacks a portion of them. The table lists 150,000 or so clones, around 80% of them singletons. The TCR comes from a female donor in good health and CMV-seronegative. Sequencing used PBMCs. The V call is TRBV9, the J call TRBJ1-2; D gene ambiguous. The CDR3 sequence is CASSGEGYGYTF. The CDR3, as DNA: TGTGCCAGCAGCGGCGAGGGCTATGGCTACACCTTC.